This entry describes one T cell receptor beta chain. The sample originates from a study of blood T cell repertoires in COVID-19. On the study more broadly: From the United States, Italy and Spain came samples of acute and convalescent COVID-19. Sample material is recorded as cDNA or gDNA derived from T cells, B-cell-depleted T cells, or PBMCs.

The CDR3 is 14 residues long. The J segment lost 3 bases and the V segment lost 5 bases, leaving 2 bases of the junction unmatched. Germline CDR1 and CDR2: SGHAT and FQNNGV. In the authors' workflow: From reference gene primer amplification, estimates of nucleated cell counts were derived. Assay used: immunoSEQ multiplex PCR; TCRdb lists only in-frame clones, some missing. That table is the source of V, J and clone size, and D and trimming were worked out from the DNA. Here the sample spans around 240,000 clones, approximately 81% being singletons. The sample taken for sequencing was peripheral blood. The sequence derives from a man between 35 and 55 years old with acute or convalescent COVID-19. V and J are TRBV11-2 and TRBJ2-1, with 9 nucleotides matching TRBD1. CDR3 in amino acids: CASSETGGYNEQFF. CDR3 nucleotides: TGTGCCAGCAGCGAGACAGGGGGCTACAATGAGCAGTTCTTC. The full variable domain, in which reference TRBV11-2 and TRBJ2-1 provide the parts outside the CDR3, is EAGVAQSPRYKIIEKRQSVAFWCNPISGHATLYWYQQILGQGPKLLIQFQNNGVVDDSQLPKDRFSAERLKGVDSTLKIQPAKLEDSAVYLCASSETGGYNEQFFGPGTRLTVL.